Listed below are T cell receptor beta chains from one sample, sequenced in a study of T-cell reconstitution after alpha-beta-depleted transplantation in children. TCRdb analysed the PCR reads with MiXCR anew, one entry per CDR3 protein. The sample shows 780,000 or so distinct CDR3 sequences, approximately 15% of them seen only once. Sequencing used PBMCs, mostly from graft donor cells, obtained 360 days after TCRalphabeta/CD19-depleted stem cell transplant. The receptor source for this set is a male patient between 10 and 17 years old who had a stem cell transplant for acute lymphoblastic leukemia, so the T cells may come from the graft donor. Both conserved end residues are part of each CDR3. A D gene is named only where the DNA matches it firmly. Expanded clones are given a class, and other clones once, few, many or no size at all.

v_call: TRBV5-6
j_call: TRBJ2-5
d_call: -
clone_size: -
cdr3_aa: CASSYDRSLKETQYF
cdr3_nt: TGTGCCAGCAGCTATGACAGGTCGCTCAAAGAGACCCAGTACTTC

v_call: TRBV6-1
j_call: TRBJ2-2
d_call: -
clone_size: -
cdr3_aa: CASSNSRVRVTGELFF
cdr3_nt: TGTGCCAGCAGTAATAGCAGGGTTCGCGTCACCGGGGAGCTGTTTTTT

v_call: TRBV12-5
j_call: TRBJ1-3
d_call: -
clone_size: -
cdr3_aa: CASGAEAGNTIFF
cdr3_nt: TGTGCTAGTGGGGCCGAGGCTGGAAACACCATATTTTTT

v_call: TRBV5-1
j_call: TRBJ2-2
d_call: TRBD2
clone_size: few
cdr3_aa: CASSAGLAGRNTGELFF
cdr3_nt: TGCGCCAGCAGCGCGGGACTAGCGGGGCGGAACACCGGGGAGCTGTTTTTT

v_call: TRBV12-5
j_call: TRBJ2-1
d_call: TRBD2
clone_size: -
cdr3_aa: CATSLRLAGVAYNEQFF
cdr3_nt: TGTGCCACCTCCCTGCGACTAGCGGGAGTAGCATACAATGAGCAGTTCTTC

v_call: TRBV5-1
j_call: TRBJ2-1
d_call: -
clone_size: few
cdr3_aa: CASSLAGNLHNEQFF
cdr3_nt: TGCGCCAGCAGCTTGGCGGGCAATCTGCACAATGAGCAGTTCTTC

v_call: TRBV19
j_call: TRBJ2-2
d_call: TRBD2
clone_size: few
cdr3_aa: CASSISARLAGFNTGELFF
cdr3_nt: TGTGCCAGTAGTATTTCAGCGCGACTAGCGGGATTTAACACCGGGGAGCTGTTTTTT

v_call: TRBV28
j_call: TRBJ1-6
d_call: TRBD1
clone_size: -
cdr3_aa: CASSLPGTGVSPLHF
cdr3_nt: TGTGCCAGCAGTTTACCTGGGACAGGGGTTTCACCCCTCCACTTT

v_call: TRBV16
j_call: TRBJ2-1
d_call: -
clone_size: -
cdr3_aa: CASSQSTAGYNEQFF
cdr3_nt: TGTGCCAGCAGCCAATCAACTGCCGGCTACAATGAGCAGTTCTTC

v_call: TRBV5-1
j_call: TRBJ2-1
d_call: -
clone_size: many
cdr3_aa: CASSLEGGNTINEQFF
cdr3_nt: TGCGCCAGCAGCTTGGAAGGTGGGAATACAATTAATGAGCAGTTCTTC

v_call: TRBV20-1
j_call: TRBJ2-7
d_call: TRBD1
clone_size: -
cdr3_aa: CSAASPQGVYEQYF
cdr3_nt: TGCAGTGCAGCTAGTCCCCAGGGGGTCTACGAGCAGTACTTC

v_call: TRBV7-9
j_call: TRBJ2-5
d_call: -
clone_size: -
cdr3_aa: CASSLGRTVAQETQYF
cdr3_nt: TGTGCCAGCAGCTTAGGTAGGACAGTAGCTCAAGAGACCCAGTACTTC

v_call: TRBV20-1
j_call: TRBJ2-3
d_call: -
clone_size: -
cdr3_aa: CSARRGYGTDTQYF
cdr3_nt: TGCAGTGCCCGGAGAGGTTATGGCACAGATACGCAGTATTTT

v_call: TRBV12-3/TRBV12-4
j_call: TRBJ2-5
d_call: -
clone_size: -
cdr3_aa: CASTFRRGRRGQETQYF
cdr3_nt: TGTGCCAGCACCTTTAGGAGGGGGAGAAGGGGGCAAGAGACCCAGTACTTC

v_call: TRBV12-3/TRBV12-4
j_call: TRBJ2-7
d_call: TRBD2
clone_size: -
cdr3_aa: CASSLAGLARYEQYF
cdr3_nt: TGTGCCAGCAGTTTAGCGGGACTAGCAAGGTACGAGCAGTACTTC

v_call: TRBV28
j_call: TRBJ1-1
d_call: TRBD1
clone_size: -
cdr3_aa: CASRYRGRVDTEAFF
cdr3_nt: TGTGCCAGCAGGTACAGGGGGCGCGTGGACACTGAAGCTTTCTTT

v_call: TRBV11-1
j_call: TRBJ2-1
d_call: TRBD2
clone_size: few
cdr3_aa: CASSLGSTSAHSYNEQFF
cdr3_nt: TGTGCCAGCAGCTTAGGCAGTACTAGCGCCCACTCCTACAATGAGCAGTTCTTC

v_call: TRBV20-1
j_call: TRBJ2-1
d_call: TRBD2
clone_size: many
cdr3_aa: CSARDPSGRIDEQFF
cdr3_nt: TGCAGTGCTAGAGACCCTAGCGGGAGGATCGATGAGCAGTTCTTC

v_call: TRBV2
j_call: TRBJ1-6
d_call: -
clone_size: few
cdr3_aa: CASVRENSPLHF
cdr3_nt: TGTGCCTCCGTTCGAGAGAATTCACCCCTCCACTTT

v_call: TRBV5-1
j_call: TRBJ1-1
d_call: -
clone_size: -
cdr3_aa: CASALWLIRDNTEAFF
cdr3_nt: TGCGCCAGTGCGTTATGGCTCATCCGGGACAACACTGAAGCTTTCTTT

v_call: TRBV4-1
j_call: TRBJ1-5
d_call: TRBD1
clone_size: few
cdr3_aa: CASSLIQGAGNQPQHF
cdr3_nt: TGCGCCAGCAGCCTCATACAGGGGGCTGGCAATCAGCCCCAGCATTTT

v_call: TRBV7-3
j_call: TRBJ2-1
d_call: TRBD2
clone_size: few
cdr3_aa: CASSLLQAGGPSYNEQFF
cdr3_nt: TGTGCCAGCAGCTTACTCCAAGCGGGAGGGCCCTCCTACAATGAGCAGTTCTTC

v_call: TRBV27
j_call: TRBJ2-2
d_call: -
clone_size: few
cdr3_aa: CASSLEGHTGELFF
cdr3_nt: TGTGCCAGCAGTTTGGAGGGGCACACCGGGGAGCTGTTTTTT

v_call: TRBV4-2
j_call: TRBJ2-7
d_call: -
clone_size: -
cdr3_aa: CASSQGTPRETYEQYF
cdr3_nt: TGTGCCAGCAGCCAAGGGACCCCGAGAGAAACCTACGAGCAGTACTTC

v_call: TRBV4-1
j_call: TRBJ2-5
d_call: TRBD1
clone_size: -
cdr3_aa: CASTRTGGPSQETQYF
cdr3_nt: TGCGCCAGCACCCGGACAGGGGGTCCGAGTCAAGAGACCCAGTACTTC

v_call: TRBV29-1
j_call: TRBJ2-5
d_call: TRBD2
clone_size: -
cdr3_aa: CSAGIAGGQETQYF
cdr3_nt: TGCAGCGCTGGAATAGCGGGAGGCCAAGAGACCCAGTACTTC

v_call: TRBV5-6
j_call: TRBJ2-1
d_call: TRBD2
clone_size: many
cdr3_aa: CASRSTSEAHEQFF
cdr3_nt: TGTGCCAGCAGGTCGACTAGCGAGGCCCATGAGCAGTTCTTC

v_call: TRBV7-6
j_call: TRBJ2-5
d_call: -
clone_size: few
cdr3_aa: CASRGERQETQYF
cdr3_nt: TGTGCCAGCAGGGGAGAGCGACAAGAGACCCAGTACTTC

v_call: TRBV5-1
j_call: TRBJ2-7
d_call: TRBD2
clone_size: many
cdr3_aa: CASSLVPDSGSLYEQYF
cdr3_nt: TGCGCCAGCAGCTTGGTACCCGACAGCGGGAGCTTGTACGAGCAGTACTTC

v_call: TRBV29-1
j_call: TRBJ2-7
d_call: -
clone_size: few
cdr3_aa: CSVGDSWEQYF
cdr3_nt: TGCAGCGTCGGGGACTCGTGGGAGCAGTACTTC

v_call: TRBV12-3/TRBV12-4
j_call: TRBJ1-5
d_call: TRBD1
clone_size: many
cdr3_aa: CASSSRDRPQHF
cdr3_nt: TGTGCCAGCAGTTCTAGGGACAGGCCCCAGCATTTT

v_call: TRBV12-3/TRBV12-4
j_call: TRBJ2-7
d_call: -
clone_size: many
cdr3_aa: CASSLVGRAYEQYF
cdr3_nt: TGTGCCAGCAGTTTAGTAGGAAGGGCCTACGAGCAGTACTTC

v_call: TRBV7-9
j_call: TRBJ2-5
d_call: -
clone_size: few
cdr3_aa: CASSSYPRETQYF
cdr3_nt: TGTGCCAGCAGTTCTTACCCTCGGGAGACCCAGTACTTC

v_call: TRBV7-8
j_call: TRBJ2-7
d_call: TRBD2
clone_size: many
cdr3_aa: CASRRTSGTINEQYF
cdr3_nt: TGTGCCAGCAGACGGACTAGCGGGACTATCAACGAGCAGTACTTC

v_call: TRBV27
j_call: TRBJ2-2
d_call: TRBD2
clone_size: -
cdr3_aa: CASSLEGSAGPNTGELFF
cdr3_nt: TGTGCCAGCAGTTTAGAAGGTTCAGCGGGACCGAACACCGGGGAGCTGTTTTTT

v_call: TRBV5-1
j_call: TRBJ2-1
d_call: -
clone_size: few
cdr3_aa: CASSNNRLTYNEQFF
cdr3_nt: TGCGCCAGCAGCAATAACAGGCTGACCTACAATGAGCAGTTCTTC

v_call: TRBV7-2
j_call: TRBJ2-7
d_call: -
clone_size: -
cdr3_aa: CASSPRRQGPYEQYF
cdr3_nt: TGTGCCAGCAGCCCCCGTCGGCAGGGGCCCTACGAGCAGTACTTC

v_call: TRBV29-1
j_call: TRBJ2-5
d_call: -
clone_size: -
cdr3_aa: CSVSGHLIQETQYF
cdr3_nt: TGCAGCGTCTCCGGACATTTGATCCAAGAGACCCAGTACTTC

v_call: TRBV27
j_call: TRBJ2-7
d_call: -
clone_size: -
cdr3_aa: CASSLWTGNYEQYF
cdr3_nt: TGTGCCAGCAGTCTGTGGACTGGGAACTACGAGCAGTACTTC

v_call: TRBV20-1
j_call: TRBJ2-5
d_call: -
clone_size: many
cdr3_aa: CSATDALGTQYF
cdr3_nt: TGCAGTGCTACAGACGCCCTAGGGACCCAGTACTTC

v_call: TRBV20-1
j_call: TRBJ2-3
d_call: -
clone_size: few
cdr3_aa: CSASNPRGLSNTDTQYF
cdr3_nt: TGCAGTGCTAGCAATCCCCGGGGACTTTCGAACACAGATACGCAGTATTTT

v_call: TRBV5-1
j_call: TRBJ1-3
d_call: TRBD1
clone_size: few
cdr3_aa: CASSLATGQFTGNTIYF
cdr3_nt: TGCGCCAGCAGCTTGGCCACGGGACAGTTTACTGGAAACACCATATATTTT

v_call: TRBV12-3/TRBV12-4
j_call: TRBJ2-2
d_call: TRBD1
clone_size: few
cdr3_aa: CASRSPTGTGELFF
cdr3_nt: TGTGCCAGCAGATCCCCGACAGGGACCGGGGAGCTGTTTTTT

v_call: TRBV20-1
j_call: TRBJ2-2
d_call: TRBD1
clone_size: few
cdr3_aa: CSARTPRDRAGELFF
cdr3_nt: TGCAGTGCTAGAACCCCCCGGGACAGGGCCGGGGAGCTGTTTTTT

v_call: TRBV30
j_call: TRBJ2-3
d_call: -
clone_size: -
cdr3_aa: CAWIPKRRQKTDTQYF
cdr3_nt: TGTGCCTGGATTCCCAAAAGGAGGCAGAAGACAGATACGCAGTATTTT

v_call: TRBV10-3
j_call: TRBJ1-6
d_call: TRBD1
clone_size: few
cdr3_aa: CAISESQGGRNSPLHF
cdr3_nt: TGTGCCATCAGTGAGTCTCAGGGGGGGAGGAATTCACCCCTCCACTTT

v_call: TRBV10-2
j_call: TRBJ2-3
d_call: TRBD1
clone_size: few
cdr3_aa: CASSVGTELFTDTQYF
cdr3_nt: TGCGCCAGCAGTGTAGGGACAGAACTCTTCACAGATACGCAGTATTTT

v_call: TRBV5-1
j_call: TRBJ2-2
d_call: -
clone_size: many
cdr3_aa: CASSLTGTNTGELFF
cdr3_nt: TGCGCCAGCAGCTTGACGGGGACGAACACCGGGGAGCTGTTTTTT

v_call: TRBV18
j_call: TRBJ1-2
d_call: -
clone_size: -
cdr3_aa: CASSPVRDNYGYTF
cdr3_nt: TGTGCCAGCTCACCTGTACGCGATAACTATGGCTACACCTTC

v_call: TRBV20-1
j_call: TRBJ2-1
d_call: -
clone_size: -
cdr3_aa: CSARDGLPRDNEQFF
cdr3_nt: TGCAGTGCTAGAGATGGGCTCCCGAGGGACAATGAGCAGTTCTTC

v_call: TRBV12-3/TRBV12-4
j_call: TRBJ2-3
d_call: TRBD2
clone_size: -
cdr3_aa: CASRVAGRTNTQYF
cdr3_nt: TGTGCCAGCAGGGTAGCGGGTAGGACGAATACGCAGTATTTT

v_call: TRBV7-2
j_call: TRBJ2-5
d_call: -
clone_size: once
cdr3_aa: CASSLAQGRTQYF
cdr3_nt: TGTGCCAGCAGCCTCGCCCAGGGCCGGACCCAGTACTTC

v_call: TRBV6-1
j_call: TRBJ1-1
d_call: TRBD1
clone_size: -
cdr3_aa: CASSRLQGDTEAFF
cdr3_nt: TGTGCCAGCAGCCGACTCCAGGGGGACACTGAAGCTTTCTTT

v_call: TRBV20-1
j_call: TRBJ1-5
d_call: TRBD1
clone_size: -
cdr3_aa: CSAIGTASQPQHF
cdr3_nt: TGCAGTGCTATTGGGACAGCCAGTCAGCCCCAGCATTTT